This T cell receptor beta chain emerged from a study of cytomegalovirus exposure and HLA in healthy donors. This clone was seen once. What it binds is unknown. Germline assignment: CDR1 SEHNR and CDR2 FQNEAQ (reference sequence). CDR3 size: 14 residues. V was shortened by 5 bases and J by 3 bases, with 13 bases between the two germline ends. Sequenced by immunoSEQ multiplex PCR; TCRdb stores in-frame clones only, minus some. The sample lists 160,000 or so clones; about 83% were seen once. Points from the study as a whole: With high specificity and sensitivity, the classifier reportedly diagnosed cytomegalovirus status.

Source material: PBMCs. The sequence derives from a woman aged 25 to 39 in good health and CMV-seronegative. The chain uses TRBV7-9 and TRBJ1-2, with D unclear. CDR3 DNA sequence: TGTGCCAGCAGCCCAAGTTTGGGAGACTATGGCTACACCTTC. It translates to CASSPSLGDYGYTF.